This note documents a single TCR beta chain sequence. Its antigen is still unknown. This sample is part of a study of cytomegalovirus exposure and HLA in healthy donors. Whole-study results and caveats: Later, an analysis showed that TCR beta chains associated with HLA were more clonally expanded than others that were equally common.

This CDR3 region has 18 residues. The V end was cut by 0 bases, the J end by 0 bases, with 13 bases between. Germline lookup yields CDR1 SGDLS and CDR2 YYNGEE. PCR involved 60 Vbeta and 13 Jbeta primers. TCRdb keeps only in-frame clones here, not all; method: immunoSEQ multiplex PCR. The sample has 150,000 to 200,000 clones; roughly 80% are singletons. Sequenced: PBMCs. The chain combines TRBV9 with TRBJ2-6; D perhaps matches TRBD2 (5 bases). The receptor's source is a male donor in good health and CMV-seronegative. The CDR3 sequence: CASSVGGLLISGANVLTF. In nucleotides, the CDR3 is TGTGCCAGCAGCGTAGGAGGACTCCTAATCTCTGGGGCCAACGTCCTGACTTTC.